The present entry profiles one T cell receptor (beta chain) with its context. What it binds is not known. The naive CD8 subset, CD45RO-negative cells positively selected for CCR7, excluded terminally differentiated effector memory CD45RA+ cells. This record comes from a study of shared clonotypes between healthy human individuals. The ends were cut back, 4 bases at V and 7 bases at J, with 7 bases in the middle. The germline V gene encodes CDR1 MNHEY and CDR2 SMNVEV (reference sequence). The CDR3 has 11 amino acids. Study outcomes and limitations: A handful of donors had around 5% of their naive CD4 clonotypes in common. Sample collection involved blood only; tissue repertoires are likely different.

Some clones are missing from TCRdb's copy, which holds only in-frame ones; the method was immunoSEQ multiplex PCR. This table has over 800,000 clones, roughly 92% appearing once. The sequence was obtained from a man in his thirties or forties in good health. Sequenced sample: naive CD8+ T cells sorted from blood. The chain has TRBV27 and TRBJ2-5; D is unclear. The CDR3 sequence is CASSSPPTQYF. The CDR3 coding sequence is TGTGCCAGCAGTTCTCCGCCGACCCAGTACTTC.